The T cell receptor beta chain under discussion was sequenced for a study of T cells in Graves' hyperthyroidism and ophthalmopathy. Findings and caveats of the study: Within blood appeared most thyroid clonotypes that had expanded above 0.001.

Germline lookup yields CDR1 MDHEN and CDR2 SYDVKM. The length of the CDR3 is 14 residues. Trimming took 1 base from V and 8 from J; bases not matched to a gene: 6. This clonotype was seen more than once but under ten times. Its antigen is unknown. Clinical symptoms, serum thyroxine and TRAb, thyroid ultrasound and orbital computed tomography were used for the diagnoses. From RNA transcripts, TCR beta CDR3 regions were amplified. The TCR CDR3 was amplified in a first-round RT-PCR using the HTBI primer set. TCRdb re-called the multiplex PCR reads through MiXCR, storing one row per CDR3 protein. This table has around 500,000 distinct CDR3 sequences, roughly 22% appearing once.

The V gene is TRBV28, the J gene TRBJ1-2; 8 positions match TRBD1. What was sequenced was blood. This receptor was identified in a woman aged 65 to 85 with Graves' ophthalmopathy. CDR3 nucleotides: TGTGCCAGCAGTTTATACACAGGGGGGGGAGGCTACACCTTC. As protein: CASSLYTGGGGYTF.